The source of this TCR beta chain is a study of shared clonotypes between healthy human individuals. For the study at large: Each donor's CD4 naive and CD4 memory cells filled three plates apiece, CD8 naive two, and CD8 memory one.

General study results and limits: The naive CD4 repertoires of a handful of donors were compared, and about 5% of clonotypes were shared. In general, naive subsets displayed greater estimated richness than memory subsets did.

CD45RO+ cells plus CCR7-negative CD45RA+ TemRA cells formed CD8 memory. Worth noting for this clone: The antigen remains undetermined.

CDR1 is SGHRS, CDR2 YFSETQ, per germline. Trimming cost V 0 bases and J 4 bases, with 11 bases left between them. CDR3 size: 16 residues. The assay was immunoSEQ multiplex PCR, and TCRdb's table has in-frame clones only and misses some. The table records approximately 350,000 clones, roughly 96% of them present only once. The chain is built from TRBV5-1 and TRBJ1-6, with unresolved D. The clonotype originates from a man aged 30 to 45 in good health. Sequencing used memory CD8+ T cells sorted from blood. Subset: CD45RO+ cells pooled with CCR7-negative TemRA cells. CDR3 DNA: TGCGCCAGCAGCTTGGGTGGCCAGTCTTATAATTCACCCCTCCACTTT. As protein: CASSLGGQSYNSPLHF.